The 29 T cell receptor beta chains below come from one sample, sequenced in a study of cytotoxic CD8 clonotypes in ibrutinib-treated CLL. This table comes from immunoSEQ multiplex PCR, and its TCRdb copy is limited to in-frame clones, with some not included. Of about 130,000 clones listed, over 75% are singletons. The sample here was PBMCs, taken after 24 months of ibrutinib treatment. All receptors come from a human donor with chronic lymphocytic leukemia.

The chain joins TRBV5-6 to TRBJ1-5; TRBD1 agrees at 8 bases. CDR1 and CDR2 from the germline V gene are SGHDT and YYEEEE. This CDR3 is built from 18 residues. J gave up 0 bases and V 0 bases, and 8 bases lay outside the gene matches. The CDR3 region has the DNA TGTGCCAGCAGCTTGGGGCAGGGGGCTTCTTATAGCAATCAGCCCCAGCATTTT. Translation: CASSLGQGASYSNQPQHF.

J is TRBJ1-3 and V is TRBV6-6; D uncertain. Germline values: CDR1 MNHNY, CDR2 SVGAGI (reference sequence). V dropped 2 bases and J dropped 4 bases, with 0 bases sitting between them. This CDR3 is built from 11 residues. The CDR3 here is CASSYGNTIYF. In DNA form, the CDR3 reads TGTGCCAGCAGTTACGGAAACACCATATATTTT.

The chain couples TRBV5-6 to TRBJ1-1, with no clear D. Per the germline V gene, CDR1 is SGHDT and CDR2 is YYEEEE. The CDR3 sequence is 15 residues long. V lost 0 bases to trimming and J lost 1 base, with 10 bases between them. The CDR3 loop reads CASSLEAAENTEAFF. CDR3 in DNA: TGTGCCAGCAGCTTGGAGGCAGCGGAGAACACTGAAGCTTTCTTT.

The chain combines TRBV15 with TRBJ1-5; 8 positions agree with TRBD1. Germline V gene data show CDR1 as LNHNV and CDR2 as YYDKDF (reference sequence). CDR3 length: 15 residues. V lost 5 bases to trimming and J lost 7 bases; unmatched junction nucleotides: 10. CDR3 bases: TGTGCCACCAGCGCTCCTCAGGGGGCTTACCAGCCCCAGCATTTT. This gives the protein CATSAPQGAYQPQHF.

This clone was seen more than once but under ten times. The chain links TRBV4-2 to TRBJ1-6, with D possibly matching TRBD1 (6 bases). V was cut by 1 base and J by 8 bases, with 9 bases left in between. The CDR3 runs 14 residues. Germline CDR1 is LGHNA and CDR2 is YNFKEQ. The CDR3 DNA sequence: TGTGCCAGCAGCCAAGTTAGGACAGATTCACCCCTCCACTTT. It yields the protein CASSQVRTDSPLHF.

The gene calls are TRBV4-2 and TRBJ2-3, with D perhaps matching TRBD2 (5 bases). Trimming took off 2 bases at V and 4 bases at J, with 13 bases between the two ends. Germline CDR1 reads LGHNA; CDR2 reads YNFKEQ. The CDR3 totals 15 residues. Here the CDR3 reads CASSQLGPGSDTQYF. CDR3 DNA: TGTGCCAGCAGCCAACTAGGCCCGGGATCAGATACGCAGTATTTT.

This chain connects TRBV4-2 to TRBJ2-1, with D maybe TRBD1 (5 bases). The CDR3 extends over 12 amino acids. From germline, CDR1 is LGHNA and CDR2 YNFKEQ. The ends were cut back, 3 bases at V and 13 bases at J, with 13 bases in the middle. The DNA of the CDR3 is TGTGCCAGCAGCCAGATTCAGGGCGGCCAGTTCTTC. This translates into CASSQIQGGQFF.

This clone was found a few times. The chain joins TRBV6-5 to TRBJ1-1; 10 bases line up with TRBD1. The CDR3 contains 15 residues. Germline CDR1 reads MNHEY; CDR2 reads SVGAGI. Trimming took 4 bases from V and 5 from J; bases not matched to a gene: 7. The DNA of the CDR3 is TGTGCCAGCAGTTCTGGGGACAGGGGAAGGACTGAAGCTTTCTTT. Translating gives CASSSGDRGRTEAFF.

CDR3 bases: TGCGCCAGCAGCCAAAAGCCTAGCGGGAGCTCCTACAATGAGCAGTTCTTC. Its protein is CASSQKPSGSSYNEQFF. This sequence joins TRBV4-1 and TRBJ2-1; 10 positions match TRBD2. CDR1 MGHRA and CDR2 YSYEKL come from the germline V gene. CDR3 size: 17 residues. V shed 2 bases, J shed 0 bases, and the junction held 4 bases outside the gene matches.

The J gene is TRBJ2-5, the V gene TRBV6-1; D might be TRBD2 (5 bases). V lost 2 bases and J 10 bases, leaving 20 bases between the germline ends. Germline V gene sequence: CDR1 MNHNS, CDR2 SASEGT. There are 15 residues in the CDR3. CDR3 sequence reads: CASSEIWATAGDQYF. The CDR3 DNA reads TGTGCCAGCAGTGAAATTTGGGCCACGGCCGGGGACCAGTACTTC.

The chain is built from TRBV28 and TRBJ2-5; unclear D gene. Germline V gene sequence: CDR1 MDHEN, CDR2 SYDVKM. This CDR3 contains 12 residues. The germline V and J ends were trimmed by 4 bases and 9 bases, with 12 bases remaining between them. CDR3 region: CASSSPPEAQYF. The DNA for the CDR3 is TGTGCCAGCAGTTCGCCCCCCGAGGCCCAGTACTTC.

CDR3 amino acids: CASSLYNSNTEAFF. The CDR3 DNA is TGTGCCAGCAGTTTATATAATTCGAACACTGAAGCTTTCTTT. This sequence joins TRBV28 and TRBJ1-1, with D unresolved. The CDR3 is 14 amino acids. Germline CDR1 reads MDHEN; CDR2 reads SYDVKM. Trimming pared 1 base from V and 1 base from J, leaving 7 bases between.

The chain couples TRBV5-1 to TRBJ2-3, with D unresolved. The CDR3 is 14 amino acids. CDR1 SGHRS and CDR2 YFSETQ come from the germline V gene. The V end was cut by 3 bases, the J end by 0 bases, with 8 bases between. This CDR3 reads CASSSPGSTDTQYF. DNA of the CDR3: TGCGCCAGCAGCTCACCCGGGAGCACAGATACGCAGTATTTT.

The V and J genes are TRBV18 and TRBJ2-5, with D perhaps given as TRBD1 or TRBD2 (6 bases each). This CDR3 has 15 amino acids. CDR1 KGHSH and CDR2 LQKENI come from the germline V gene. The V end lost 3 bases, the J end lost 3 bases, and 14 bases lay between the germline ends. The CDR3 DNA reads TGTGCCAGCTCACCTCTGGGGGCGGGGAAAGAGACCCAGTACTTC. Encoded protein: CASSPLGAGKETQYF.

This chain connects TRBV30 to TRBJ1-1; 11 bases are shared with TRBD1. The CDR3 is 14 amino acids. The V gene's germline CDR1 is GTSNPN and CDR2 SVGIG (reference sequence). V lost 2 bases, J lost 5 bases, and 4 bases stayed unmatched. CDR3 protein: CAWSFRDRGTEAFF. The CDR3 DNA reads as TGTGCCTGGAGTTTCCGGGACAGGGGGACTGAAGCTTTCTTT.

This clone was detected ten times or more. The chain carries TRBV11-1 and TRBJ2-7; 9 bases map to TRBD2. V shed 6 bases and J 3 bases; nucleotides not matched to a gene: 9. CDR3 size: 15 residues. Germline V gene data show CDR1 as SGHAT and CDR2 as FQDESV (reference sequence). The CDR3 spells CASRNGREGLYEQYF. DNA of the CDR3: TGTGCCAGCAGGAACGGGCGGGAGGGTCTCTACGAGCAGTACTTC.

The chain couples TRBV29-1 to TRBJ1-2; 8 nucleotides agree with TRBD1. Per the germline V gene, CDR1 is SQVTM and CDR2 is ANQGSEA. The CDR3 runs to 15 residues. J was trimmed by 8 bases and V by 5 bases; bases with no gene match: 16. The CDR3 nucleotides are TGCAGCGTTAATCTGCCGGGACAGGTGTTGAGGGGCTACACCTTC. Protein product: CSVNLPGQVLRGYTF. The full variable domain, rest sourced from reference TRBV29-1 and TRBJ1-2, is SAVISQKPSRDICQRGTSLTIQCQVDSQVTMMFWYRQQPGQSLTLIATANQGSEATYESGFVIDKFPISRPNLTFSTLTVSNMSPEDSSIYLCSVNLPGQVLRGYTFGSGTRLTVV.

The rearrangement uses TRBV19 and TRBJ1-1, with 11 bases aligning to TRBD1. There are 15 residues in the CDR3. V shed 7 bases, J shed 5 bases, and the junction held 9 bases outside the gene matches. CDR1 LNHDA and CDR2 SQIVND come from the germline V gene (reference sequence). Here the CDR3 reads CASMRTGGARTEAFF. The CDR3 nucleotides are TGTGCCAGTATGAGGACAGGGGGCGCGAGGACTGAAGCTTTCTTT. The full variable domain, with the rest looked up from reference TRBV19 and TRBJ1-1, is DGGITQSPKYLFRKEGQNVTLSCEQNLNHDAMYWYRQDPGQGLRLIYYSQIVNDFQKGDIAEGYSVSREKKESFPLTVTSAQKNPTAFYLCASMRTGGARTEAFFGQGTRLTVV.

The table lists this clone with a few counts. This rearrangement joins TRBV30 to TRBJ1-5; D uncertain. The CDR3 is made up of 15 amino acids. V lost 3 bases, J lost 3 bases, and 15 bases lay in between. CDR1 is GTSNPN, CDR2 SVGIG, per germline (reference sequence). Here the CDR3 DNA reads TGTGCCTGGAGCCGTCCGGCCCTCTACAATCAGCCCCAGCATTTT. This codes for CAWSRPALYNQPQHF.

J is TRBJ2-1 and V is TRBV7-9, with TRBD1 matching over 8 bases. J gave up 0 bases and V 5 bases, and 3 bases lay outside the gene matches. The germline V gene encodes CDR1 SEHNR and CDR2 FQNEAQ (reference sequence). This CDR3 spans 15 amino acids. The CDR3 protein is CASSPGQVSYNEQFF. The CDR3 coding sequence is TGTGCCAGCAGCCCGGGACAGGTCTCCTACAATGAGCAGTTCTTC.

This clone turned up a few times. The rearrangement joins TRBV4-1 to TRBJ2-3; D remains unclear. CDR1 is MGHRA and CDR2 is YSYEKL in the germline V gene. The CDR3 runs 18 residues. V was cut by 1 base and J by 1 base, with 18 bases left in between. CDR3 loop: CASSQGRSYLTGTDTQYF. The CDR3 bases are TGCGCCAGCAGCCAAGGGAGAAGCTATCTCACCGGCACAGATACGCAGTATTTT.

Ten or more counts support this clone. Here the CDR3 DNA reads TGCGCCAGCGGGGAAGGGGCGGGCTTAGAGACCCAGTACTTC. It encodes CASGEGAGLETQYF. V is TRBV5-1 and J is TRBJ2-5; tentatively, D is TRBD1 or TRBD2 (5 bases each). Trimming shortened V by 7 bases and J by 4 bases, and 17 bases separated the two germline ends. Germline V lookup: CDR1 SGHRS, CDR2 YFSETQ. The length of the CDR3 is 14 residues.

J is TRBJ2-7 and V is TRBV6-5, with D hard to call. CDR1 is MNHEY and CDR2 is SVGAGI in the germline V gene. Trimming left V 2 bases short and J 3 bases short, with 2 bases between. The CDR3 has 11 amino acids. CDR3 DNA: TGTGCCAGCAGTTACGACTACGAGCAGTACTTC. Translated, it gives CASSYDYEQYF.

The genes are TRBV18 and TRBJ2-1, with D tentatively TRBD1 or TRBD2 (5 bases each). The CDR3 covers 14 residues. CDR1 is KGHSH, CDR2 LQKENI, per germline. V lost 8 bases to trimming and J lost 2 bases, with 13 bases between them. CDR3 region: CASPRGAAYNEQFF. CDR3 DNA sequence: TGTGCCAGCCCCCGGGGCGCGGCCTACAATGAGCAGTTCTTC.

This CDR3 is CAWRGQGSQDNEQFF. In nucleotides, the CDR3 is TGTGCCTGGAGGGGACAGGGGTCCCAAGACAATGAGCAGTTCTTC. The V and J genes are TRBV30 and TRBJ2-1; 10 bases agree with TRBD1. Germline lookup yields CDR1 GTSNPN and CDR2 SVGIG (reference sequence). V was clipped by 3 bases and J by 5 bases; unmatched bases: 7. The CDR3 has 15 residues.

V usage is TRBV18 and J usage is TRBJ1-1, with D tentatively TRBD1 (5 bases). Germline CDR1 reads KGHSH; CDR2 reads LQKENI. This CDR3 contains 15 residues. Trimming removed 6 bases at V and 1 base at J, with 15 bases between. Here the CDR3 DNA reads TGTGCCAGCTCCTGGAGGGACGCATCGAACACTGAAGCTTTCTTT. It codes for CASSWRDASNTEAFF.

V and J are TRBV7-2 and TRBJ2-2; 11 nucleotides match TRBD1. The V and J ends lost 0 bases and 6 bases, in that order; junction bases with no gene match: 6. This CDR3 spans 17 amino acids. Germline V gene data show CDR1 as SGHTA and CDR2 as FQGNSA. The CDR3 protein is CASSLAADRGRAGELFF. CDR3 bases: TGTGCCAGCAGCTTAGCGGCGGACAGGGGGCGGGCCGGGGAGCTGTTTTTT.

CDR3 coding DNA: TGCGCCAGCAGCCAGGACAGGCGGAACACTGAAGCTTTCTTT. Its translation is CASSQDRRNTEAFF. This chain joins TRBV4-1 and TRBJ1-1; TRBD1 agrees at 7 bases. After removal of 3 bases from V and 1 base from J, the junction contained 2 bases not matched to a gene. Germline CDR1 MGHRA, CDR2 YSYEKL. The CDR3 length is 14 residues.

This sequence joins TRBV5-1 and TRBJ1-1; 10 bases align to TRBD1. Germline values: CDR1 SGHRS, CDR2 YFSETQ. The ends lost 3 bases at V and 5 bases at J; junction bases unmatched: 13. The CDR3 covers 17 residues. CDR3 nucleotide sequence: TGCGCCAGCAGCTCCATCCTTTCGTCGGACAGGGGGACTGAAGCTTTCTTT. It encodes CASSSILSSDRGTEAFF.